Below, 3 T cell receptor beta chains from the same sample are listed, as sequenced in a study of identical twins (dated by TCRdb to 2016 to 2017). Libraries were made using 5' RACE. Reads for this sample came from an Illumina HiSeq 2000. TCRdb ran its own pipeline on the public reads, namely fastp trimming at Q25 and MiXCR clone calling, and kept in-frame beta chains. CDR3 protein sequences are deduplicated, and each keeps its most common genes and DNA. For this sample there are hundreds of thousands of distinct CDR3 sequences; about 7.1% appear just once. About 1.6% of the sample goes to the ten largest clones. These data also featured in a second study, about yellow fever vaccine responses in identical twins.

Sequencing input: PBMCs. Source of these receptors: a woman younger than 35 in good health.

A few counts support this clonotype. The chain couples TRBV6-1 to TRBJ2-7, with unresolved D. CDR1 is MNHNS and CDR2 is SASEGT in the germline V gene. The length of the CDR3 is 12 residues. Trimming cost V 8 bases and J 3 bases, with 11 bases left between them. Here the CDR3 reads CASSHNSYEQYF. The CDR3 DNA reads TGTGCCAGCTCCCATAATAGCTACGAGCAGTACTTC.

Only a few counts were recorded for this clonotype. The gene calls are TRBV27 and TRBJ2-5; 7 positions agree with TRBD1. CDR1 and CDR2 from the germline V gene are MNHEY and SMNVEV (reference sequence). The CDR3 sequence is 15 residues long. V gave up 8 bases and J gave up 6 bases; unmatched junction bases: 15. The CDR3 nucleotides read TGTGCCAGCCGAAAACCCGGGGACAGTGGAAAGACCCAGTACTTC. Residues: CASRKPGDSGKTQYF.

The CDR3 DNA is TGTGCCAGCAGCTTAGCTAGACTAGGTATCCACAATGAGCAGTTCTTC. Protein product: CASSLARLGIHNEQFF. This chain links TRBV7-9 with TRBJ2-1; a possible D gene is TRBD2 (6 bases). The V end was cut by 0 bases, the J end by 5 bases, with 14 bases between. Germline CDR1 and CDR2: SEHNR and FQNEAQ (reference sequence). This CDR3 contains 16 residues.